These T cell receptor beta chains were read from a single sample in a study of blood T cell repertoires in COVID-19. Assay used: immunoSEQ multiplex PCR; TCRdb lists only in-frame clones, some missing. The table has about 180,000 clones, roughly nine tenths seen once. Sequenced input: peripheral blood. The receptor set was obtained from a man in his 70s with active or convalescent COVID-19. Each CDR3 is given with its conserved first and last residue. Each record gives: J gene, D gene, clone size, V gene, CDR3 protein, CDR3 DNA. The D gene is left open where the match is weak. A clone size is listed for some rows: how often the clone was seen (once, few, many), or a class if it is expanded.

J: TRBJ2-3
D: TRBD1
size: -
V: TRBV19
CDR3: CASSLRQGVARTDTQYF
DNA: TGTGCCAGTAGTTTACGACAGGGGGTCGCGCGTACAGATACGCAGTATTTT

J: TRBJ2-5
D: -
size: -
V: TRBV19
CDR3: CASSIASRGETQYF
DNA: TGTGCCAGTAGTATAGCTTCGCGTGGAGAGACCCAGTACTTC

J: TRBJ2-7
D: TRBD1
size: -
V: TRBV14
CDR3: CASSQDQGAFIYEQYF
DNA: TGTGCCAGCAGCCAAGACCAGGGGGCTTTTATCTACGAGCAGTACTTC

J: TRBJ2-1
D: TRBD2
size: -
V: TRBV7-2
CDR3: CASSPREGSNEQFF
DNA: TGTGCCAGCAGCCCAAGGGAGGGGAGCAATGAGCAGTTCTTC

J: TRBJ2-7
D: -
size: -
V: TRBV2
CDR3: CASSIRDTSYEQYF
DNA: TGTGCCAGCAGTATCCGGGACACATCCTACGAGCAGTACTTC

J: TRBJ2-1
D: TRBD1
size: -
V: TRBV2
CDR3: CASRNRGRYNEQFF
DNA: TGTGCCAGCAGGAACAGGGGCCGTTACAATGAGCAGTTCTTC

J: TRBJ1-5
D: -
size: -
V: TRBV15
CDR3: CATSRDPRGGSQPQHF
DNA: TGTGCCACCAGCAGAGATCCCAGGGGAGGGAGTCAGCCCCAGCATTTT

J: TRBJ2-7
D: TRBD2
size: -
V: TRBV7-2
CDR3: CASMNGGAQDEQYF
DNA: TGTGCCAGCATGAACGGGGGGGCGCAGGACGAGCAGTACTTC

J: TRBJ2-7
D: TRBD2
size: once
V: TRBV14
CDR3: CASSLGLATNEQYF
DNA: TGTGCCAGCAGCCTCGGACTAGCTACCAACGAGCAGTACTTC

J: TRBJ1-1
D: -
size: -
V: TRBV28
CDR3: CASTSAQGGDTEAFF
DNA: TGTGCCAGCACCTCGGCTCAGGGTGGGGACACTGAAGCTTTCTTT

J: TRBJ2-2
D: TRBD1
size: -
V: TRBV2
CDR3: CASNTQGARTGELFF
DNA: TGTGCCAGCAACACACAGGGGGCGAGAACCGGGGAGCTGTTTTTT

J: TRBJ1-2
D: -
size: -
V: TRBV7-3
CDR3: CASSSSPDSNYGYTF
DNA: TGTGCCAGCAGCTCCTCCCCGGACAGTAACTATGGCTACACCTTC

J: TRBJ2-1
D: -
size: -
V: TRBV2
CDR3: CASQGLLLEQFF
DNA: TGTGCCAGCCAGGGACTCCTGCTGGAGCAGTTCTTC

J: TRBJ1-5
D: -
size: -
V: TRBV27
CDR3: CASRIRSNQPQHF
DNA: TGTGCCAGCAGAATCAGGAGCAATCAGCCCCAGCATTTT

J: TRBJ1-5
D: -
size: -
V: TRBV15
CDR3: CATSRDEGLYQPQHF
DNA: TGTGCCACCAGCAGAGATGAGGGTCTCTATCAGCCCCAGCATTTT

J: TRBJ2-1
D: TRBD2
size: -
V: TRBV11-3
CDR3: CASSLEGLAGGPSSYNEQFF
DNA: TGTGCCAGCAGCTTAGAGGGACTAGCGGGAGGACCTAGCTCCTACAATGAGCAGTTCTTC

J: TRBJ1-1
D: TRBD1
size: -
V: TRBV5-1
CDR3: CASSRGTVNTEAFF
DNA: TGCGCCAGCAGCCGCGGGACAGTAAACACTGAAGCTTTCTTT

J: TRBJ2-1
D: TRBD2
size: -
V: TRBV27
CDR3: CASRTRLAGVANEQFF
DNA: TGTGCCAGCAGGACTCGACTAGCGGGGGTGGCGAATGAGCAGTTCTTC

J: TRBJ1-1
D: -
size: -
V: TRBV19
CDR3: CASSIASDTEAFF
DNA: TGTGCCAGTAGTATAGCCTCGGACACTGAAGCTTTCTTT

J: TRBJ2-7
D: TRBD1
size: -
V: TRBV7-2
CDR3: CASSRARPGQGKGEQYF
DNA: TGTGCCAGCAGCCGCGCCAGACCGGGACAGGGGAAGGGCGAGCAGTACTTC

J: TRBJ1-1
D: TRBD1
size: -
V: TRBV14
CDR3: CASSQDWTGLTMNTEAFF
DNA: TGTGCCAGCAGCCAAGATTGGACAGGGTTGACCATGAACACTGAAGCTTTCTTT

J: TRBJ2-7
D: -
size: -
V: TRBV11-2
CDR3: CASSRGPYEQYF
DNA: TGTGCCAGCAGCAGAGGCCCCTACGAGCAGTACTTC

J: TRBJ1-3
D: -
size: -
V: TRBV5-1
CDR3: CASSFKPGNPYSGNTIYF
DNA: TGCGCCAGCAGCTTTAAACCGGGAAACCCGTACTCTGGAAACACCATATATTTT

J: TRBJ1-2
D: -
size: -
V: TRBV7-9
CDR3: CASQLGGFYGYTF
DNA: TGTGCCAGCCAGCTTGGGGGGTTCTATGGCTACACCTTC

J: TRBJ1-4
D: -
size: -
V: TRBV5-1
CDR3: CASSFYPGGNEKLFF
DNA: TGCGCCAGCAGCTTTTATCCTGGAGGTAATGAAAAACTGTTTTTT

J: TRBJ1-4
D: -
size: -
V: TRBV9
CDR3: CASSAMGGFGSNEKLFF
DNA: TGTGCCAGCAGTGCTATGGGAGGCTTTGGTTCGAATGAAAAACTGTTTTTT

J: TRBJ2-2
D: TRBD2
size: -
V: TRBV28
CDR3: CASSFRSGALTGELFF
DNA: TGTGCCAGCAGTTTCCGTAGCGGGGCCTTGACCGGGGAGCTGTTTTTT